The subject of this entry is one T cell receptor (beta chain). The antigen is not known. Vbeta (60) and Jbeta (13) primers were used in the PCR. Data came from immunoSEQ multiplex PCR; TCRdb stores just in-frame clones and leaves some out. Seen in this sample are 65,000 to 95,000 clones; the ten most common clones hold around 7%. The data are from a study of cytomegalovirus exposure and HLA in healthy donors. V was shortened by 5 bases and J by 3 bases, with 14 bases between the two germline ends. Per the germline V gene, CDR1 is SGHTA and CDR2 is FQGNSA. The CDR3 covers 14 residues. Study conclusions and caveats: The study labeled more than 150 TCR beta chains cytomegalovirus-associated. HLA alleles showed associations with approximately 15,000 TCR beta sequences in a later analysis, at a 0.05 false discovery rate.

This chain joins TRBV7-2 and TRBJ2-7; possibly TRBD1 for D (5 bases). This TCR was recovered from a female donor in good health and CMV-seropositive. Sequencing input: PBMCs. The CDR3 DNA sequence: TGTGCCAGCAGCCCCCTCCAGGGAAACTACGAGCAGTACTTC. Its protein product is CASSPLQGNYEQYF.